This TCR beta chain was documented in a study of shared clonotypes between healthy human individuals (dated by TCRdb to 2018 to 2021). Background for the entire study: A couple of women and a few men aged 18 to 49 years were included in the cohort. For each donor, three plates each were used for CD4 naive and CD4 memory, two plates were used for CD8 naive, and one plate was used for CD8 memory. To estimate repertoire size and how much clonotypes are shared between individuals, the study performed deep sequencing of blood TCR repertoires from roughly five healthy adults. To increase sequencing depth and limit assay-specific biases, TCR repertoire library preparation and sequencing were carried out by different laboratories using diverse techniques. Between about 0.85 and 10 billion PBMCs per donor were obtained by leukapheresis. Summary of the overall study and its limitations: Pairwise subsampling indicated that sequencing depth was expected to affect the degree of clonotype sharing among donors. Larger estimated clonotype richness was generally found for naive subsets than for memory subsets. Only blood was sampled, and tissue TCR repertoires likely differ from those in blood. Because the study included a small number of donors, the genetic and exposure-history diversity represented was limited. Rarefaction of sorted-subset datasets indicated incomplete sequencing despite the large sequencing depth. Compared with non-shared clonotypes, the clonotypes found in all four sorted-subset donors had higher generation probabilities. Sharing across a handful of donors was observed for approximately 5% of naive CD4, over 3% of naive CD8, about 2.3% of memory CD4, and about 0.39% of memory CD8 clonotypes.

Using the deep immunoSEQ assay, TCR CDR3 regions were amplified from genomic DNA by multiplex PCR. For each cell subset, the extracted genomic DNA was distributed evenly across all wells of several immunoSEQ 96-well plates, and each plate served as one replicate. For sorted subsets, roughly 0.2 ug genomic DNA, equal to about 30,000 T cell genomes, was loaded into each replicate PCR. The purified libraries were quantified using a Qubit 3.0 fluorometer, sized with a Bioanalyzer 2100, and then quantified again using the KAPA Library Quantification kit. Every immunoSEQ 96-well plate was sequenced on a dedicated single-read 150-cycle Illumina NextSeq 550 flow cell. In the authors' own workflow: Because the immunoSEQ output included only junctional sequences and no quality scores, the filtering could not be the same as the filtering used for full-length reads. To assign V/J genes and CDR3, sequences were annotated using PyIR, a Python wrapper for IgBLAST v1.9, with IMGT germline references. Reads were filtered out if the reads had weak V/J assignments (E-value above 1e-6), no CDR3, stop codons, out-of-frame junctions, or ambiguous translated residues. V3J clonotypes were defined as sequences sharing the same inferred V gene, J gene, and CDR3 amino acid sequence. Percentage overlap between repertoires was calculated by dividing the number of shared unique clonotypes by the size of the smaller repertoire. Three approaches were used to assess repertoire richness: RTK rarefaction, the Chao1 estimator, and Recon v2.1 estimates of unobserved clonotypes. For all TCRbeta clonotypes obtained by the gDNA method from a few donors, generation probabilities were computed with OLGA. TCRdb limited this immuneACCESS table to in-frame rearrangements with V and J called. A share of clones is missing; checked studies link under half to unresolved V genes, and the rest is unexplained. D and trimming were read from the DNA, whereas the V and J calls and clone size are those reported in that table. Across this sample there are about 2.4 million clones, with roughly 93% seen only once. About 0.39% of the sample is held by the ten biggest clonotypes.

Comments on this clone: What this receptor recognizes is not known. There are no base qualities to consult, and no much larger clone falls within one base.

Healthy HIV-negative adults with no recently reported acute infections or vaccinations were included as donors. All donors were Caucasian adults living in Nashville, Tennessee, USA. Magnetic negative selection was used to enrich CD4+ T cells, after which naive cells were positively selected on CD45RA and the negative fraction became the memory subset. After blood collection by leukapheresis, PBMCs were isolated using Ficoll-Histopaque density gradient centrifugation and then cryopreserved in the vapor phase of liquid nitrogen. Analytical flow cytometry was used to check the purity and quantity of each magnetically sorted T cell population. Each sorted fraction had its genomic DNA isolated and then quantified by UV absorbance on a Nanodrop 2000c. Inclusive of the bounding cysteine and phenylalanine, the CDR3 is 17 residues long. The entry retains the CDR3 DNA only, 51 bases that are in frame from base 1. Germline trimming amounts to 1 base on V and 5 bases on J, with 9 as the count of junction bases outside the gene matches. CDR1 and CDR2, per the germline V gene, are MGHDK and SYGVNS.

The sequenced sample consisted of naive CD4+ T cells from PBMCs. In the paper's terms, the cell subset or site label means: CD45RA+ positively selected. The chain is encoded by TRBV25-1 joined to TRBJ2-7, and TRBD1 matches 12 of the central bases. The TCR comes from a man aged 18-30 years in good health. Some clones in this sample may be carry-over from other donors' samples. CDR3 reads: CASSEWGTGGTVNEQYF. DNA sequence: TGTGCCAGCAGTGAATGGGGGACAGGGGGCACCGTGAACGAGCAGTACTTC.